The next 15 T cell receptor delta chains were all read from a single sample in a study of gamma-delta T cells after stem cell transplantation. TCRdb repeated clone calling on the RT-PCR reads with CATT. The table has thousands of delta-chain clones, around a quarter seen once. The sequencing input was gamma-delta T cells. These receptors originate from a human donor. It is not recorded whose cells these are; they may come from a transplant donor.

By share, this clone counts as medium-sized. This chain connects TRDV2 to TRDJ3; unclear D gene. Trimming removed 0 bases at V and 2 bases at J, with 10 bases between. The germline CDR1 and CDR2 sequences are GEAIGNYY and EKD. The CDR3 sequence is 17 residues long. The CDR3 reads CACDTPDSTWDTRQMFF. The DNA of the CDR3 is TGTGCCTGTGACACCCCCGATTCTACCTGGGACACCCGACAGATGTTTTTC.

This clone was seen only a few times. This chain uses TRDV2 with TRDJ3; D is unresolved. The germline gives CDR1 GEAIGNYY, CDR2 EKD. V was clipped by 1 base and J by 0 bases, with 12 bases between them. The CDR3 extends over 18 amino acids. The DNA for the CDR3 is TGTGCCTGTGACACTTGGGAGGGGCCCTCCTGGGACACCCGACAGATGTTTTTC. Protein sequence: CACDTWEGPSWDTRQMFF.

This chain joins TRDV2 and TRDJ1, with a possible D match to TRDD3 (5 bases). Looked up from germline, CDR1 is GEAIGNYY and CDR2 is EKD. Deletions cut 3 bases from V and 5 bases from J, with 12 bases between. The CDR3 has 13 amino acids. CDR3 sequence reads: CACDVLAGDKLIF. Here the CDR3 DNA reads TGTGCCTGTGACGTACTGGCCGGGGATAAACTCATCTTT.

By sample fraction, this clone is medium-sized. V is TRDV1 and J is TRDJ1; no reliable D call. CDR3 length: 19 residues. The germline V gene has CDR1 TSWWSYY and CDR2 QGS. V lost 4 bases to trimming and J lost 0 bases, with 24 bases between them. The CDR3 nucleotides are TGTGCTCTTGGGGTTACCCGGAGACTACTGCTCTCGTACACCGATAAACTCATCTTT. Its protein product is CALGVTRRLLLSYTDKLIF.

Comments on this clone: Just one base apart from a much larger clone, this may be a read error. The chain couples TRDV2 to TRDJ1; TRDD3 aligns across 13 bases. The CDR3 consists of 16 residues. CDR1 is GEAIGNYY and CDR2 is EKD in the germline V gene. CDR3 in amino acids: CACGTLVLGDTHKLIF. For the CDR3, the DNA is TGTGCCTGTGGCACCCTGGTACTGGGGGATACGCATAAACTCATCTTT.

This chain links TRDV1 with TRDJ1; the match to TRDD3 covers 8 bases. The germline V gene encodes CDR1 TSWWSYY and CDR2 QGS. The V gene end was trimmed by 0 bases and the J gene end by 3 bases; junction bases not matched to a gene: 30. The CDR3 runs 24 residues. CDR3 sequence: CALGELLLPGLGVPCVRGADKLIF. The CDR3 coding sequence is TGTGCTCTTGGGGAACTATTACTTCCTGGACTGGGGGTTCCTTGTGTGAGGGGCGCCGATAAACTCATCTTT.

This chain uses TRDV2 with TRDJ3, with unresolved D. V was cut by 3 bases and J by 0 bases, with 20 bases left in between. Germline assignment: CDR1 GEAIGNYY and CDR2 EKD. The CDR3 spans 20 residues. The CDR3 DNA is TGTGCCTGTGACGCCGGAGGGCTAATGGCCAGCTCCTGGGACACCCGACAGATGTTTTTC. Protein sequence: CACDAGGLMASSWDTRQMFF.

In its sample, this clone was seen a few times. The chain combines TRDV2 with TRDJ3; 9 bases fit TRDD3. Germline V CDR1 and CDR2: GEAIGNYY, EKD. After removal of 2 bases from V and 0 bases from J, the junction contained 7 bases not matched to a gene. The CDR3 length is 19 residues. The CDR3 nucleotides read TGTGCCTGTGACAGGCTGGGGGATGCAAGCTCCTGGGACACCCGACAGATGTTTTTC. It translates to CACDRLGDASSWDTRQMFF.

By share of the sample, this clone is medium-sized. The V and J genes are TRDV1 and TRDJ1, with D possibly matching TRDD2 (6 bases). This CDR3 spans 20 amino acids. V was clipped by 4 bases and J by 0 bases, with 27 bases between them. In germline, CDR1 is TSWWSYY, CDR2 QGS. DNA for the CDR3: TGTGCTCTTGGGGCGCCTTCCCCCTATCGAACACCAGAGTACACCGATAAACTCATCTTT. Protein sequence: CALGAPSPYRTPEYTDKLIF.

By its share, this clone is medium-sized. This sequence joins TRDV2 and TRDJ1; D gene ambiguous. CDR1 GEAIGNYY and CDR2 EKD come from the germline V gene. CDR3 size: 17 residues. V was clipped by 2 bases and J by 0 bases, with 18 bases between them. The DNA for the CDR3 is TGTGCCTGTGACATCCTCTCGGGTACTCTGTACACCGATAAACTCATCTTT. Its translation: CACDILSGTLYTDKLIF.

This clone rates as medium-sized. V and J are TRDV1 and TRDJ1; 11 nucleotides match TRDD3. The J segment lost 0 bases and the V segment lost 5 bases, leaving 11 bases of the junction unmatched. CDR1 TSWWSYY and CDR2 QGS come from the germline V gene. The CDR3 spans 18 residues. CDR3 residues: CALGPFAGGYPYTDKLIF. The CDR3 coding sequence is TGTGCTCTTGGGCCTTTCGCTGGGGGATACCCGTACACCGATAAACTCATCTTT.

This clone was counted only a few times. V usage is TRDV2 and J usage is TRDJ1, with no clear D. The germline V and J ends were trimmed by 0 bases and 0 bases, with 13 bases remaining between them. Germline-derived CDR1 and CDR2 are GEAIGNYY and EKD. The CDR3 runs 16 residues. DNA for the CDR3: TGTGCCTGTGACACCGTATCCGGCAGGTACACCGATAAACTCATCTTT. Residues: CACDTVSGRYTDKLIF.

Sample share makes this clone medium-sized. The sample carries other DNA sequences with the same CDR3. The chain links TRDV2 to TRDJ2; 10 positions match TRDD3. The CDR3 spans 16 residues. V gave up 0 bases and J gave up 5 bases; unmatched junction bases: 5. Germline values: CDR1 GEAIGNYY, CDR2 EKD. CDR3 bases: TGTGCCTGTGACACCGTTGTACTGGGGGATACAGCACAACTCTTCTTT. Encoded protein: CACDTVVLGDTAQLFF.

This clone was counted between two and nine times. The J gene is TRDJ1, the V gene TRDV2; 13 bases agree with TRDD3. The CDR3 has 19 residues. Germline CDR1 GEAIGNYY, CDR2 EKD. Unmatched junction bases numbered 14, after V lost 0 bases and J lost 5 bases. CDR3 bases: TGTGCCTGTGACACCGTCGGGGGGTTACTGGGGGATACGGCTGATAAACTCATCTTT. It encodes CACDTVGGLLGDTADKLIF.

The J gene is TRDJ3, the V gene TRDV2; 8 bases line up with TRDD3. CDR1 and CDR2 from the germline V gene are GEAIGNYY and EKD. CDR3 length: 18 residues. The trim removed 2 bases at V and 2 bases at J, leaving 7 bases unmatched. The CDR3 sequence is CACDNTGGLPWDTRQMFF. The DNA of the CDR3 is TGTGCCTGTGACAATACTGGGGGCCTCCCCTGGGACACCCGACAGATGTTTTTC.